The T cell receptor (beta chain) under discussion was sequenced for a study of CD8 T cells in ankylosing spondylitis. This clonotype was detected ten times or more. Its matching antigen is unknown. Via MiXCR, TCRdb re-called the 5' RACE reads, giving one row per CDR3 protein. The sample comprises some 150,000 distinct CDR3 sequences, 10% to 12% of which are singletons, and about 4% rests with the top ten. The study's findings and limits: Enrichment of disease-linked clones was reportedly significant in matched ankylosing spondylitis synovial fluid. Certain motif variants had earlier appeared in reactive arthritis synovial fluid and blood.

Germline CDR1 DFQATT, CDR2 SNEGSKA (reference sequence). This CDR3 has 15 amino acids. With 6 bases clipped from V and 7 bases from J, the junction kept 11 bases outside the gene matches. This TCR was recovered from a female donor with ankylosing spondylitis or in good health (not recorded which). The sequenced material came from blood, either unsorted or a sorted T cell fraction (not recorded which). The chain uses TRBV20-1 and TRBJ2-7; 14 bases map to TRBD2. CDR3 protein: CSANPGLAGAQEQYF. The DNA of the CDR3 is TGCAGTGCCAACCCGGGACTAGCGGGAGCGCAAGAGCAGTACTTC.